The next 28 T cell receptor beta chains were all read from a single sample in a study of shared clonotypes between healthy human individuals. Data came from immunoSEQ multiplex PCR; TCRdb stores just in-frame clones and leaves some out. Here the sample spans about 2.4 million clones, 93% being singletons. The source material was naive CD4+ T cells from PBMCs. As to subset: CD45RA+ positively selected. The receptors derive from a man aged 18 to 30 in good health. Some clones in this sample may be carry-over from other donors' samples.

The J gene is TRBJ1-4, the V gene TRBV5-1, with D perhaps TRBD1 (6 bases). CDR3 size: 16 residues. The V gene's germline CDR1 is SGHRS and CDR2 YFSETQ. The V end was cut by 4 bases, the J end by 8 bases, with 21 bases between. The CDR3 DNA reads as TGCGCCAGCAGCCAAAGCCCCGCAGGGGAGGAAGAAAAACTGTTTTTT. Encoded protein: CASSQSPAGEEEKLFF.

The J gene is TRBJ2-2, the V gene TRBV7-3; perhaps TRBD2 as D (5 bases). The V gene lost 4 bases and the J gene lost 0 bases, with 6 bases spanning the gap. The CDR3 contains 14 residues. From germline, CDR1 is SGHTA and CDR2 FQGTGA. The CDR3 nucleotides are TGTGCCAGCAGCTGGGGAGCGAACACCGGGGAGCTGTTTTTT. Amino acid sequence: CASSWGANTGELFF.

V usage is TRBV23-1 and J usage is TRBJ1-5, with a possible D match to TRBD1 (5 bases). TRBV23-1 is identified as an open reading frame with a role that is uncertain. The CDR3 is 15 amino acids. The V end lost 4 bases, the J end lost 3 bases, and 13 bases lay between the germline ends. In DNA form, the CDR3 reads TGCGCCAGCAGTCGATCTAGACAGAACAATCAGCCCCAGCATTTT. Translated, it gives CASSRSRQNNQPQHF.

The rearrangement joins TRBV29-1 to TRBJ2-1; the match to TRBD2 covers 12 bases. CDR1 SQVTM and CDR2 ANQGSEA come from the germline V gene. The CDR3 runs to 16 residues. V shed 5 bases and J 8 bases; nucleotides not matched to a gene: 13. CDR3 nucleotide sequence: TGCAGCGTTTTGTTGATGACTAGCGGGAGTGGCGATGAGCAGTTCTTC. Its translation: CSVLLMTSGSGDEQFF.

Regarding this clone: This sample also contains other DNA sequences that code for the same CDR3. The chain carries TRBV7-9 and TRBJ2-7; maybe TRBD1 (5 bases). The CDR3 extends over 13 amino acids. Germline-derived CDR1 and CDR2 are SEHNR and FQNEAQ (reference sequence). V lost 0 bases to trimming and J lost 4 bases, with 7 bases between them. As DNA, the CDR3 is TGTGCCAGCAGCTTAGCGGGGCTATACGAGCAGTACTTC. It codes for CASSLAGLYEQYF. Full variable domain (remainder filled in from reference TRBV7-9 and TRBJ2-7): DTGVSQNPRHKITKRGQNVTFRCDPISEHNRLYWYRQTLGQGPEFLTYFQNEAQLEKSRLLSDRFSAERPKGSFSTLEIQRTEQGDSAMYLCASSLAGLYEQYFGPGTRLTVT.

The chain combines TRBV6-1 with TRBJ2-2; TRBD1 is a possible D gene (5 bases). Trimming cost V 4 bases and J 3 bases, with 15 bases left between them. CDR1 and CDR2 from the germline V gene are MNHNS and SASEGT. The CDR3 is 16 amino acids. The CDR3 loop is CASSGTSRRYTGELFF. The CDR3 DNA is TGTGCCAGCAGTGGGACATCACGAAGATACACCGGGGAGCTGTTTTTT.

A word on this clone: Different DNA sequences within this sample yield the same CDR3. This chain connects TRBV2 to TRBJ2-1; no definite D call. V gave up 5 bases and J gave up 6 bases, with 5 bases separating them. Per the germline V gene, CDR1 is SNHLY and CDR2 is FYNNEI. This CDR3 is built from 11 residues. DNA of the CDR3: TGTGCCAGCAGTCCGCTCAATGAGCAGTTCTTC. This sequence encodes CASSPLNEQFF.

This chain links TRBV28 with TRBJ2-1; D gene uncertain. V dropped 4 bases and J dropped 0 bases, with 13 bases sitting between them. The CDR3 covers 16 residues. Germline lookup yields CDR1 MDHEN and CDR2 SYDVKM. CDR3 bases: TGTGCCAGCAGTTCTTTTTGGGCTAGCTCCTACAATGAGCAGTTCTTC. It translates to CASSSFWASSYNEQFF.

A note on this clone: This sample includes further DNA sequences coding for the same CDR3. The chain has TRBV5-4 and TRBJ1-1; D is unresolved. The CDR3 is 13 amino acids. V lost 0 bases, J lost 0 bases, and 3 bases lay in between. Germline CDR1 reads SGHNT; CDR2 reads YYREEE (reference sequence). CDR3 sequence reads: CASSLGVNTEAFF. CDR3 nucleotides: TGTGCCAGCAGCTTGGGTGTGAACACTGAAGCTTTCTTT.

This clone has only one observation. V usage is TRBV6-1 and J usage is TRBJ2-3; D call uncertain. Trimming shortened V by 1 base and J by 7 bases, and 9 bases separated the two germline ends. The CDR3 is made up of 13 amino acids. The V gene's germline CDR1 is MNHNS and CDR2 SASEGT. The CDR3 protein is CASSEGGSYTQYF. The CDR3 DNA is TGTGCCAGCAGTGAAGGCGGCAGTTATACGCAGTATTTT.

This chain connects TRBV2 to TRBJ1-2; 10 bases map to TRBD1. The CDR3 is 14 residues long. V lost 6 bases to trimming and J lost 3 bases; unmatched junction nucleotides: 4. Looked up from germline, CDR1 is SNHLY and CDR2 is FYNNEI. DNA for the CDR3: TGTGCCAGCAGAGGACAGGGGGGCGACTATGGCTACACCTTC. Translating it yields CASRGQGGDYGYTF.

This sequence joins TRBV11-2 and TRBJ2-3; no clear D. V dropped 4 bases and J dropped 1 base, with 9 bases sitting between them. The germline V gene has CDR1 SGHAT and CDR2 FQNNGV. This CDR3 region has 14 residues. The CDR3, as DNA: TGTGCCAGCAGCTCCCCCACTGGCACAGATACGCAGTATTTT. Its protein product is CASSSPTGTDTQYF.

V and J are TRBV14 and TRBJ2-7; 10 nucleotides align to TRBD2. In germline, CDR1 is SGHDN, CDR2 FVKESK. This CDR3 region has 16 residues. With V trimmed by 2 bases and J by 3 bases, 7 bases remained unmatched. The CDR3 DNA reads as TGTGCCAGCAGCCAATTTAGGACTAGCGGATACTACGAGCAGTACTTC. As protein: CASSQFRTSGYYEQYF.

The chain has TRBV2 and TRBJ1-2; 7 bases match TRBD1. Trimming removed 3 bases from V and 7 bases from J; junction bases left unmatched: 17. Per germline, CDR1 SNHLY and CDR2 FYNNEI. The CDR3 runs 17 residues. The CDR3 sequence: CASSDSQNRGFVSGYTF. The CDR3 nucleotides read TGTGCCAGCAGTGATTCGCAGAACAGGGGCTTTGTCTCTGGCTACACCTTC.

The chain is built from TRBV5-6 and TRBJ2-1, with 12 positions matching TRBD2. Unmatched junction bases numbered 14, after V lost 3 bases and J lost 10 bases. The germline V gene has CDR1 SGHDT and CDR2 YYEEEE. The CDR3 contains 17 residues. In nucleotides, the CDR3 is TGTGCCAGCAGCTCGTGGACTAGCGGGGAGCCGTTAGGCGAGCAGTTCTTC. It encodes CASSSWTSGEPLGEQFF.

The V and J genes are TRBV2 and TRBJ1-2; no firm D call. Per the germline V gene, CDR1 is SNHLY and CDR2 is FYNNEI. This CDR3 region has 15 residues. V shed 4 bases and J shed 7 bases, with 19 bases lying between them. The CDR3 nucleotides read TGTGCCAGCAGTGCCCGGGCCCTCGTTAGCGGTGGCTACACCTTC. Protein sequence: CASSARALVSGGYTF.

V usage is TRBV7-3 and J usage is TRBJ1-1; D possibly corresponds to TRBD1 (5 bases). Germline V gives CDR1 SGHTA, CDR2 FQGTGA. This CDR3 spans 14 amino acids. Between the trimmed V and J ends, which lost 2 bases and 3 bases, there was a span of 10 bases. This chain's CDR3 is CASSLSAGHTEAFF. For the CDR3, the DNA is TGTGCCAGCAGCTTATCTGCAGGGCACACTGAAGCTTTCTTT.

This clone was counted a single time. The same CDR3 can be traced to other DNA sequences in this sample. The chain employs TRBV28 and TRBJ2-7, with D maybe TRBD1 (6 bases). V was cut by 1 base and J by 7 bases, with 8 bases left in between. The CDR3 extends over 12 amino acids. Per the germline V gene, CDR1 is MDHEN and CDR2 is SYDVKM. The chain's CDR3 is CASSLSDREQYF. As DNA, the CDR3 is TGTGCCAGCAGTTTATCCGACAGGGAGCAGTACTTC. Combining the CDR3 with reference TRBV28 and TRBJ2-7 gives the whole variable domain DVKVTQSSRYLVKRTGEKVFLECVQDMDHENMFWYRQDPGLGLRLIYFSYDVKMKEKGDIPEGYSVSREKKERFSLILESASTNQTSMYLCASSLSDREQYFGPGTRLTVT.

This clone showed up just once. V usage is TRBV6-1 and J usage is TRBJ1-5; a weak D match, TRBD1 (5 bases). From germline, CDR1 is MNHNS and CDR2 SASEGT. This CDR3 is 14 amino acids long. Trimming cost V 1 base and J 6 bases, with 10 bases left between them. As DNA, the CDR3 is TGTGCCAGCAGTGAAGGGGGGGTTGGTCAGCCCCAGCATTTT. The encoded protein is CASSEGGVGQPQHF.

Comments on this clone: The sample contains more than one DNA sequence encoding this CDR3. The chain is built from TRBV5-1 and TRBJ2-1; 12 bases align to TRBD2. The CDR3 spans 15 residues. Germline lookup yields CDR1 SGHRS and CDR2 YFSETQ. After removal of 0 bases from V and 6 bases from J, the junction contained 1 base not matched to a gene. The CDR3 nucleotides read TGCGCCAGCAGCTTGGGACTAGCGGGAGCCAATGAGCAGTTCTTC. Its translation is CASSLGLAGANEQFF.

Here the CDR3 DNA reads TGTGCCAGCAGCCGGACTAGCGGGATCTACAATGAGCAGTTCTTC. Its translation is CASSRTSGIYNEQFF. The chain combines TRBV5-4 with TRBJ2-1; 12 bases agree with TRBD2. Trimming at V came to 4 bases and at J to 3 bases, leaving 2 bases not matched to a gene. This CDR3 spans 15 amino acids. Germline V gene data show CDR1 as SGHNT and CDR2 as YYREEE (reference sequence).

The chain carries TRBV4-2 and TRBJ2-1, with 7 bases matching TRBD2. This CDR3 is built from 15 residues. From germline, CDR1 is LGHNA and CDR2 YNFKEQ. V trimming: 0 bases; J trimming: 5 bases; junction bases outside the gene matches: 4. This CDR3 reads CASSQDGGRNNEQFF. The CDR3 DNA reads TGTGCCAGCAGCCAAGATGGCGGGAGAAACAATGAGCAGTTCTTC.

The chain carries TRBV11-2 and TRBJ2-3, with 8 bases fitting TRBD1. V shed 5 bases and J 0 bases; nucleotides not matched to a gene: 4. CDR1 and CDR2 (germline): SGHAT, FQNNGV. There are 15 residues in the CDR3. The chain's CDR3 is CASSLTGGSTDTQYF. The CDR3 nucleotides read TGTGCCAGCAGCCTAACAGGGGGGAGCACAGATACGCAGTATTTT.

This clone appeared a few times. This rearrangement joins TRBV18 to TRBJ1-5; 10 bases map to TRBD1. The CDR3 is made up of 16 amino acids. J gave up 6 bases and V 1 base, and 6 bases lay outside the gene matches. Germline V gene lookup returns CDR1 KGHSH and CDR2 LQKENI. The CDR3 is CASSPLTGGAGQPQHF. In DNA, the CDR3 is TGTGCCAGCTCACCACTGACAGGGGGCGCGGGTCAGCCCCAGCATTTT.

The chain couples TRBV20-1 to TRBJ2-7, with 10 bases that match TRBD2. Trimming removed 7 bases from V and 11 bases from J; junction bases left unmatched: 8. Germline V CDR1 and CDR2: DFQATT, SNEGSKA (reference sequence). This CDR3 has 11 amino acids. This CDR3 is CSGKREGQEYF. The CDR3 DNA follows: TGCAGTGGGAAGCGGGAGGGCCAAGAGTACTTC.

The V gene is TRBV28, the J gene TRBJ2-2; the D gene is possibly TRBD1 (6 bases). CDR3 length equals 14 residues. Germline V gene lookup returns CDR1 MDHEN and CDR2 SYDVKM. V dropped 6 bases and J dropped 8 bases, with 16 bases sitting between them. CDR3 coding DNA: TGTGCCAGCAGACCCGGACAGAGTGCGGGGGAGCTGTTTTTT. Translating it yields CASRPGQSAGELFF. The full variable domain, in which reference TRBV28 and TRBJ2-2 provide the parts outside the CDR3, is DVKVTQSSRYLVKRTGEKVFLECVQDMDHENMFWYRQDPGLGLRLIYFSYDVKMKEKGDIPEGYSVSREKKERFSLILESASTNQTSMYLCASRPGQSAGELFFGEGSRLTVL.

The J gene is TRBJ1-4, the V gene TRBV28, with a tentative D call TRBD1 (6 bases). V lost 5 bases to trimming and J lost 8 bases, with 18 bases between them. From germline, CDR1 is MDHEN and CDR2 SYDVKM. There are 15 residues in the CDR3. The DNA of the CDR3 is TGTGCCAGCAGTCCCCTATGGCAGGGGCGGGAAAAACTGTTTTTT. Protein product: CASSPLWQGREKLFF. Together with reference TRBV28 and TRBJ1-4, the CDR3 gives the full variable domain: DVKVTQSSRYLVKRTGEKVFLECVQDMDHENMFWYRQDPGLGLRLIYFSYDVKMKEKGDIPEGYSVSREKKERFSLILESASTNQTSMYLCASSPLWQGREKLFFGSGTQLSVL.

CDR3 sequence: CASRETAKDGYTF. The CDR3 DNA sequence: TGTGCCAGTAGAGAGACAGCCAAGGATGGCTACACCTTC. The rearrangement uses TRBV6-1 and TRBJ1-2; TRBD1 might be the D (5 bases). V was trimmed by 9 bases and J by 6 bases, leaving 17 bases between them. CDR1 is MNHNS and CDR2 is SASEGT in the germline V gene. The CDR3 has 13 residues.